The 20 T cell receptor beta chains presented below share a single source sample, sequenced in a study of cytomegalovirus exposure and HLA in healthy donors. It was with 60 Vbeta and 13 Jbeta primers that the PCR ran. Profiled with immunoSEQ multiplex PCR; TCRdb holds only in-frame clones, not every one. In the table there are 100,000 to 150,000 clones, over 60% of which are singletons. The sequencing input was PBMCs. These receptors all come from a female donor in good health and CMV-seronegative.

The chain combines TRBV29-1 with TRBJ2-7; no definite D call. The germline V gene has CDR1 SQVTM and CDR2 ANQGSEA. CDR3 length equals 12 residues. The V end lost 4 bases, the J end lost 2 bases, and 9 bases lay between the germline ends. CDR3 nucleotide sequence: TGCAGCGTTGGCCTACCAACCTACGAGCAGTACTTC. Translated, it gives CSVGLPTYEQYF.

This clone appeared a single time. The chain combines TRBV29-1 with TRBJ2-5; 11 positions agree with TRBD1. With V trimmed by 1 base and J by 2 bases, 0 bases remained unmatched. The CDR3 runs 14 residues. The V gene's germline CDR1 is SQVTM and CDR2 ANQGSEA. The CDR3: CSVEGDRGQETQYF. The CDR3 DNA reads as TGCAGCGTTGAAGGGGACAGGGGGCAAGAGACCCAGTACTTC.

V is TRBV14 and J is TRBJ2-2, with D perhaps TRBD2 (5 bases). Trimming left V 4 bases short and J 4 bases short, with 13 bases between. Germline loops: CDR1 SGHDN, CDR2 FVKESK. The CDR3 runs 15 residues. The CDR3 DNA sequence: TGTGCCAGCAGCCCTAGCCTAGGATCCACCGGGGAGCTGTTTTTT. Its translation: CASSPSLGSTGELFF. Looking up the rest from reference TRBV14 and TRBJ2-2 gives the full variable domain: EAGVTQFPSHSVIEKGQTVTLRCDPISGHDNLYWYRRVMGKEIKFLLHFVKESKQDESGMPNNRFLAERTGGTYSTLKVQPAELEDSGVYFCASSPSLGSTGELFFGEGSRLTVL.

The rearrangement joins TRBV4-1 to TRBJ1-6; 9 bases line up with TRBD1. J lost 10 bases, V lost 3 bases, and 16 bases had no gene match. The CDR3 sequence is 18 residues long. Germline CDR1 MGHRA, CDR2 YSYEKL. The CDR3 DNA follows: TGCGCCAGCAGCCAGGCCCTCCCCCGGACAGGGGTTTACTCACCCCTCCACTTT. Encoded protein: CASSQALPRTGVYSPLHF.

The rearrangement uses TRBV7-3 and TRBJ1-4; no firm D call. The V end lost 5 bases, the J end lost 0 bases, and 10 bases lay between the germline ends. CDR3 size: 15 residues. CDR1 is SGHTA, CDR2 FQGTGA, per germline. The CDR3 spells CASSRTGTTNEKLFF. CDR3 nucleotides: TGTGCCAGCAGCCGTACCGGGACAACTAATGAAAAACTGTTTTTT.

The chain employs TRBV15 and TRBJ2-1; 7 positions agree with TRBD2. Trimming at V came to 0 bases and at J to 10 bases, leaving 9 bases not matched to a gene. The germline V gene has CDR1 LNHNV and CDR2 YYDKDF (reference sequence). CDR3 size: 15 residues. The CDR3 DNA reads as TGTGCCACCAGCAGAGATCAATTTGCGGGAGACGAGCAGTTCTTC. It translates to CATSRDQFAGDEQFF.

The sample holds one count of this clone. The DNA for the CDR3 is TGTGCCAGCAGCTTGGGACAGGGTTTTAAAATTGGGGCTTTCTTT. This encodes CASSLGQGFKIGAFF. This chain links TRBV5-4 with TRBJ1-1; 7 bases map to TRBD1. J was trimmed by 11 bases and V by 0 bases; bases with no gene match: 13. This CDR3 comprises 15 residues. Germline-derived CDR1 and CDR2 are SGHNT and YYREEE (reference sequence).

The chain recombines TRBV18 with TRBJ1-1, with D perhaps TRBD1 (5 bases). Germline CDR1 reads KGHSH; CDR2 reads LQKENI. The CDR3 contains 13 residues. V was trimmed by 3 bases and J by 6 bases, leaving 11 bases between them. The chain's CDR3 is CASSPLGAAEAFF. In DNA, the CDR3 is TGTGCCAGCTCACCCCTAGGGGCCGCTGAAGCTTTCTTT. Together with reference TRBV18 and TRBJ1-1, the CDR3 gives the full variable domain: NAGVMQNPRHLVRRRGQEARLRCSPMKGHSHVYWYRQLPEEGLKFMVYLQKENIIDESGMPKERFSAEFPKEGPSILRIQQVVRGDSAAYFCASSPLGAAEAFFGQGTRLTVV.

The chain has TRBV9 and TRBJ2-5; 10 nucleotides line up with TRBD2. With 4 bases clipped from V and 2 bases from J, the junction kept 5 bases outside the gene matches. The length of the CDR3 is 15 residues. From germline, CDR1 is SGDLS and CDR2 YYNGEE. The CDR3 protein is CASSLGLAAQETQYF. CDR3 coding DNA: TGTGCCAGCAGCTTAGGACTAGCGGCACAAGAGACCCAGTACTTC.

This chain joins TRBV18 and TRBJ2-1, with D tentatively TRBD1 (5 bases). The germline V gene has CDR1 KGHSH and CDR2 LQKENI. V was shortened by 5 bases and J by 5 bases, with 16 bases between the two germline ends. This CDR3 contains 15 residues. The CDR3 sequence is CASSVRQSPNNEQFF. In DNA, the CDR3 is TGTGCCAGCTCAGTTCGACAGAGCCCCAACAATGAGCAGTTCTTC.

This clone turned up a few times. This chain links TRBV11-2 with TRBJ2-1; the match to TRBD2 covers 7 bases. Germline trimming cut 5 bases from V and 11 bases from J; bases unmatched to any gene: 9. CDR3 size: 13 residues. Germline CDR1 SGHAT, CDR2 FQNNGV. This CDR3 reads CASSSGTPTKQFF. The CDR3 nucleotides read TGTGCCAGCAGCAGCGGGACTCCAACCAAGCAGTTCTTC.

The rearrangement joins TRBV7-6 to TRBJ2-7, with D possibly matching TRBD2 (6 bases). CDR3 length equals 16 residues. Trimming removed 1 base at V and 0 bases at J, with 13 bases between. Germline V gene sequence: CDR1 SGHVS, CDR2 FNYEAQ. Here the CDR3 DNA reads TGTGCCAGCAGCTTAGAAGGGGCGGGGTTCTCCTACGAGCAGTACTTC. It encodes CASSLEGAGFSYEQYF. The full variable domain, rest sourced from reference TRBV7-6 and TRBJ2-7, is GAGVSQSPRYKVTKRGQDVALRCDPISGHVSLYWYRQALGQGPEFLTYFNYEAQQDKSGLPNDRFSAERPEGSISTLTIQRTEQRDSAMYRCASSLEGAGFSYEQYFGPGTRLTVT.

A few counts support this clone. At the DNA level, this CDR3 is encoded by other sequences in the same sample as well. The chain recombines TRBV6-5 with TRBJ1-5; TRBD1 aligns across 7 bases. This CDR3 is 13 amino acids long. The ends lost 5 bases at V and 6 bases at J; junction bases unmatched: 4. Germline V gene lookup returns CDR1 MNHEY and CDR2 SVGAGI. CDR3 bases: TGTGCCAGCAGTCGACAGGGAGGTCAGCCCCAGCATTTT. This encodes CASSRQGGQPQHF.

This chain uses TRBV5-1 with TRBJ1-1; D may be TRBD1 (6 bases). Trimming removed 4 bases from V and 1 base from J, with 17 bases in between. The CDR3 runs 16 residues. The germline V gene encodes CDR1 SGHRS and CDR2 YFSETQ. In nucleotides, the CDR3 is TGCGCCAGCAGCCCGGCTACAGGGTATGCGAACACTGAAGCTTTCTTT. As protein: CASSPATGYANTEAFF.

This chain joins TRBV19 and TRBJ2-7; 7 nucleotides agree with TRBD1. The CDR3 contains 14 residues. The junction had 10 bases not matched to a gene; V was cut back by 1 base and J by 10 bases. The germline CDR1 and CDR2 sequences are LNHDA and SQIVND (reference sequence). The CDR3 loop reads CASSIGGTARPQYF. CDR3 nucleotide sequence: TGTGCCAGTAGTATAGGTGGGACAGCCAGACCCCAGTACTTC.

The chain links TRBV28 to TRBJ1-5; no clear D gene. The CDR3 is made up of 14 amino acids. The V and J ends lost 3 bases and 9 bases respectively, with 15 bases between them. Germline CDR1 and CDR2: MDHEN and SYDVKM. CDR3 nucleotide sequence: TGTGCCAGCAGTTTGGTGAGGCAAGTACGGCCCCAGCATTTT. Protein product: CASSLVRQVRPQHF.

The rearrangement uses TRBV4-2 and TRBJ1-2; D is uncertain. The CDR3 runs 15 residues. V shed 0 bases and J shed 4 bases, with 12 bases lying between them. In germline, CDR1 is LGHNA, CDR2 YNFKEQ. DNA of the CDR3: TGTGCCAGCAGCCAAGATCCCGGTCTTTTCTATGGCTACACCTTC. Translated: CASSQDPGLFYGYTF.

The rearrangement links TRBV7-8 to TRBJ1-1; no clear D gene. The germline gives CDR1 SGHVS, CDR2 FQNEAQ. The V and J ends lost 1 base and 0 bases respectively, with 12 bases between them. This CDR3 has 16 amino acids. CDR3 in DNA: TGTGCCAGCAGCTTAGATCTTGGCTGGTTGAACACTGAAGCTTTCTTT. As protein: CASSLDLGWLNTEAFF. Drawing the rest from reference TRBV7-8 and TRBJ1-1, the complete variable domain is GAGVSQSPRYKVAKRGQDVALRCDPISGHVSLFWYQQALGQGPEFLTYFQNEAQLDKSGLPSDRFFAERPEGSVSTLKIQRTQQEDSAVYLCASSLDLGWLNTEAFFGQGTRLTVV.

The chain links TRBV12-5 to TRBJ2-3; 8 bases agree with TRBD2. Germline trimming cut 6 bases from V and 1 base from J; bases unmatched to any gene: 0. Germline V gene lookup returns CDR1 LGHNT and CDR2 FRNRAP. CDR3 size: 13 residues. The CDR3 region has the DNA TGTGCTAGTGGGACTAGCGGCACAGATACGCAGTATTTT. Its protein product is CASGTSGTDTQYF.

CDR3 in amino acids: CASTVDYSPERSGELFF. Here the CDR3 DNA reads TGCGCCAGCACTGTTGACTACTCCCCGGAGCGGAGCGGGGAGCTGTTTTTT. V and J are TRBV10-2 and TRBJ2-2; D is possibly TRBD2 (5 bases). With 7 bases removed from V and 7 bases from J, the gap between germline ends came to 25 bases. CDR1 WSHSY and CDR2 SAAADI come from the germline V gene. This CDR3 is 17 amino acids long.